Listed below are T cell receptor beta chains from one sample, sequenced in a study of cytomegalovirus exposure and HLA in healthy donors. Sequencing was performed with immunoSEQ multiplex PCR; in TCRdb, only in-frame clones are kept and a portion is missing. The sample consists of tens of thousands of clones, roughly 80% of them appearing once. Material for sequencing was PBMCs. The receptors stem from a man between 18 and 35 years old in good health and CMV-seronegative. Both conserved end residues are part of each CDR3. D genes are given only for firm matches. The size field is filled for only some rows; it gives once, few, many or a size class.

TRBJ1-2 NA TRBV30 TRBD1 TGTGCCCGAGGACAGGGTGTGTATGGCTACACCTTC CARGQGVYGYTF
TRBJ2-2 NA TRBV6-5 NA TGTGCCAGCAGTTACTCAGTCCTACTCACCGGGGAGCTGTTTTTT CASSYSVLLTGELFF
TRBJ2-5 once TRBV6-5 NA TGTGCCAGCAGTACTCGACAGGTCCAAGAGACCCAGTACTTC CASSTRQVQETQYF
TRBJ1-1 NA TRBV18 NA TGTGCCAGCTCACCCGAACCCGGACTCGTCACTGAAGCTTTCTTT CASSPEPGLVTEAFF
TRBJ2-3 NA TRBV19 TRBD2 TGTGCCAGTCGACTAGCGCCTAGCACAGATACGCAGTATTTT CASRLAPSTDTQYF
TRBJ2-1 NA TRBV30 NA TGTGCCTGGGGGGGCCGGGAGGTCTTCTTC CAWGGREVFF
TRBJ1-1 NA TRBV7-9 NA TGTGCCAGCAGCCTTAGGGGCCTCCGAGGAGCCACTGAAGCTTTCTTT CASSLRGLRGATEAFF
TRBJ2-1 once TRBV6-1 NA TGTGCCCTCGGGGGAGTTCGGTTTTACAATGAGCAGTTCTTC CALGGVRFYNEQFF
TRBJ1-2 NA TRBV27 NA TGTGCCAGCAGTCCCTTAGTCCCGAATGCAGAGGGTAGATATGGCTACACCTTC CASSPLVPNAEGRYGYTF
TRBJ1-2 NA TRBV29-1 NA TGCAGCGTTGATGACAGAGGCTACACCTTC CSVDDRGYTF
TRBJ1-5 NA TRBV28 NA TGTGCCAGCAGTTCTTTATCGCGGGACCGGTATCAGCCCCAGCATTTT CASSSLSRDRYQPQHF